This T cell receptor (beta chain) is from a study of shared T cell receptors in the human thymus. Using immunoSEQ multiplex PCR, the repertoire was profiled, and TCRdb retains in-frame clones only, with some absent. The profile shows about 660,000 clones, over 75% of them singletons. V was shortened by 8 bases and J by 4 bases, with 21 bases between the two germline ends. Per germline, CDR1 SNHLY and CDR2 FYNNEI. The CDR3 covers 15 residues. This same sample was also part of a study on human thymus T cells.

The rearrangement joins TRBV2 to TRBJ2-7, with a possible D match to TRBD2 (6 bases). Sequencing was done on a sample of thymocytes. This receptor was obtained from a boy under two years old with a congenital heart defect. In nucleotides, the CDR3 is TGTGCCAGCGTATTACCGGGACTTCCGACATACGAGCAGTACTTC. Translating it yields CASVLPGLPTYEQYF.